This T cell receptor (beta chain) appears in the sequencing data of a study of T cells after yellow fever vaccination (dated by TCRdb to between 2019 and 2020). Study-wide context: The SMART-Seq v4 Ultra Low Input RNA kit was used to prepare libraries from fractions with low cell numbers. Bulk PBMC replicates and cell subsets were isolated from blood drawn at multiple timepoints before and after both primary and secondary immunization. Two healthy male donors, one aged 18 to 30 and one aged 30 to 40 years, made up the cohort. To follow T-cell clones before and after both primary and booster YFV17D yellow fever vaccination, bulk TCR alpha and beta repertoires underwent longitudinal sequencing.

Trimming at the junction amounts to 7 bases on V and 6 bases on J, and the germline ends lie 16 bases apart. Including the terminal cysteine and phenylalanine, the CDR3 comprises 14 residues. Left in the record is the CDR3 DNA by itself, 42 bases read in frame from the first base. Taken from the germline V gene (reference sequence), the CDR1 and CDR2 loops are LNHDA and SQIVND. TCRdb shows the sequencer as Illumina NovaSeq 6000. TCR cDNA was synthesized by 5'RACE template switching, which introduced a universal primer site and unique molecular identifiers. Priming for cDNA synthesis came from both the TCR alpha and TCR beta constant segments. Library amplification used two PCR steps, and the second PCR step added sample barcodes and sequencing adapters. Libraries were sequenced on Illumina HiSeq 2500 (2x100 bp) or NovaSeq (2x150 bp). Per the original workflow: MIGEC was used to demultiplex reads and collapse the reads into UMI consensus sequences, and MiXCR was used for V(D)J alignment. Vaccine-responding clonotypes were defined with edgeR using replicate PBMC samples, requiring FDR below 0.01 and a log2 fold change above 5 up to day 15. Each bulk clonotype received a CD4 or CD8 identity based on whether the sequenced CD4 or CD8 repertoire contained that clonotype at higher abundance. TCRdb applied fastp at Q25 and MiXCR to the public reads, then kept only in-frame beta chains. Each CDR3 protein appears once, grouped with its most common genes and DNA. TCRdb assigned the V and J calls; the authors' analysis was not used. A total of around 310,000 distinct CDR3 sequences appear in this sample, roughly 4.3% of them only once. The top ten clones comprise less than 25% of the sample.

What this sample's treatment or condition label stands for: live attenuated yellow fever vaccine strain. At each blood-draw timepoint, two biological replicates of bulk PBMCs were obtained. A standard Ficoll-Paque protocol was used to isolate PBMCs from peripheral blood. TriZol was used to extract RNA from bulk PBMCs, CD4 and CD8 fractions, and dextramer-positive and dextramer-negative fractions. With regard to this clonotype: What antigen it recognizes has not been identified. There are no base qualities to consult, and no much larger clone falls within one base.

Broad study findings and their caveats: The secondary T-cell response was found to be weaker but faster than the primary response, with a peak reached on day 5 rather than on day 15. Computational filtering was needed because FACS-sorted repertoires could contain abundant contaminating clonotypes from the bulk population. A small fraction of clonotypes showed up in both the CD4 and CD8 compartments, probably as a result of convergent recombination. The study included only a couple of donors, which limits how far the findings can be generalized. Most clones expanded after primary vaccination were re-detected after the booster (around 96% of CD4 and roughly 85% of CD8), suggesting broad memory maintenance.

This receptor chain uses TRBV19 and TRBJ1-5; the D region possibly corresponds to TRBD1 (5 bases align). This receptor was identified in a man between 18 and 29 years old who received the YFV17D yellow fever vaccine. The input for sequencing was PBMCs, taken 5 days after the yellow fever booster vaccination. The DNA reads TGTGCCAGTACCTCCAGGGAGGGAGGTCAGCCCCAGCATTTT. It translates as CASTSREGGQPQHF.